The 9 T cell receptor beta chains reported below all come from one sample, sequenced in a study of cytomegalovirus exposure and HLA in healthy donors. PCR was performed using 60 Vbeta and 13 Jbeta primers. TCRdb's table, derived via immunoSEQ multiplex PCR, lists solely in-frame clones and lacks some. This sample carries tens of thousands of clones, around 84% of them seen once, and the ten largest clones take around 10%. The source material was PBMCs. The receptor source for this set is a human donor in good health.

The rearrangement uses TRBV7-2 and TRBJ1-1, with D maybe TRBD1 (5 bases). Germline CDR1 SGHTA, CDR2 FQGNSA. The CDR3 consists of 13 residues. Trimming shortened V by 4 bases and J by 4 bases, and 10 bases separated the two germline ends. CDR3 DNA: TGTGCCAGCAGCTGGAACAGGCTCACTGAAGCTTTCTTT. The encoded protein is CASSWNRLTEAFF. Complete variable domain (other parts from reference TRBV7-2 and TRBJ1-1): GAGVSQSPSNKVTEKGKDVELRCDPISGHTALYWYRQSLGQGLEFLIYFQGNSAPDKSGLPSDRFSAERTGGSVSTLTIQRTQQEDSAVYLCASSWNRLTEAFFGQGTRLTVV.

This rearrangement joins TRBV7-2 to TRBJ2-1; possible D gene TRBD2, 5 bases. The CDR3 has 19 residues. Between the trimmed V and J ends, which lost 5 bases and 2 bases, there was a span of 25 bases. Germline-derived CDR1 and CDR2 are SGHTA and FQGNSA. CDR3 nucleotide sequence: TGTGCCAGCAGCCGAACATCCAGGTCCCTAGCAACTACCTACAATGAGCAGTTCTTC. Its protein is CASSRTSRSLATTYNEQFF.

This clone has only a few counts. CDR3 bases: TGTGCCAGCAGCTCCCCCGCGCAGGGGAATGGCTACACCTTC. Protein product: CASSSPAQGNGYTF. The V gene is TRBV7-9, the J gene TRBJ1-2; D might be TRBD1 (6 bases). Trimming took 4 bases from V and 6 from J, leaving 15 bases between them. The CDR3 length is 14 residues. Germline lookup yields CDR1 SEHNR and CDR2 FQNEAQ (reference sequence).

On this clone itself: Other DNA sequences in this sample translate to the same CDR3. The CDR3 coding sequence is TGTGCCAGCAGTATACAGGGCAATCAGCCCCAGCATTTT. Translating gives CASSIQGNQPQHF. This chain connects TRBV28 to TRBJ1-5; possibly TRBD1 for D (5 bases). V gave up 5 bases and J gave up 2 bases, with 7 bases separating them. The CDR3 runs 13 residues. Germline values: CDR1 MDHEN, CDR2 SYDVKM.

The chain recombines TRBV15 with TRBJ1-2, with TRBD1 as a possible D gene (6 bases). This CDR3 has 16 amino acids. The V gene's germline CDR1 is LNHNV and CDR2 YYDKDF (reference sequence). V dropped 1 base and J dropped 1 base, with 13 bases sitting between them. The CDR3: CATSRGGTQINYGYTF. The CDR3 DNA reads TGTGCCACCAGCAGAGGGGGGACACAGATTAACTATGGCTACACCTTC.

The CDR3 DNA follows: TGTGCCAGCAGTCCTAAGCTAGCGGGAATCTACGAGCAGTACTTC. It specifies CASSPKLAGIYEQYF. V usage is TRBV28 and J usage is TRBJ2-7; 9 nucleotides match TRBD2. Germline V gives CDR1 MDHEN, CDR2 SYDVKM. The junction had 8 bases not matched to a gene; V was cut back by 5 bases and J by 3 bases. The CDR3 runs 15 residues.

This chain uses TRBV19 with TRBJ1-2; the match to TRBD1 covers 7 bases. Germline CDR1 and CDR2: LNHDA and SQIVND (reference sequence). V lost 10 bases to trimming and J lost 10 bases; unmatched junction nucleotides: 18. The CDR3 contains 14 residues. The CDR3 sequence is CAIGPWGQSKDYTF. Written as DNA, the CDR3 is TGTGCCATCGGACCTTGGGGACAGTCTAAAGACTACACCTTC.

This clone was recorded a few times. The rearrangement joins TRBV28 to TRBJ2-7; 7 nucleotides line up with TRBD1. This CDR3 has 16 amino acids. Germline assignment: CDR1 MDHEN and CDR2 SYDVKM. V was pared by 0 bases and J by 5 bases, with 10 bases of the junction left unmatched. This CDR3 reads CASSLWAPTGLDEQYF. The CDR3 nucleotides are TGTGCCAGCAGTTTATGGGCCCCGACAGGGTTGGACGAGCAGTACTTC.

The chain carries TRBV11-3 and TRBJ2-1; TRBD1 agrees at 8 bases. The CDR3 covers 15 residues. Unmatched junction bases numbered 6, after V lost 3 bases and J lost 5 bases. CDR1 SGHNT and CDR2 YENEEA come from the germline V gene. CDR3 coding DNA: TGTGCCAGCAGCTTTAGGACAGGGTTACACAATGAGCAGTTCTTC. Translation gives CASSFRTGLHNEQFF.